The 14 T cell receptor beta chains below all came from one sample that was sequenced in a study of kidney transplant recipient with SARS-CoV-2 infection. TCRdb recomputed calls from the reads with MiXCR, one row per CDR3 protein. This sample has fewer than 250,000 distinct CDR3 sequences, with about 28% found just once. Material: a blood sample, obtained at baseline and on day 111 from a kidney transplant recipient. Source of these receptors: a young adult male patient who had COVID-19 and was a kidney transplant recipient. The graft donor may have contributed some T cells.

V and J are TRBV6-5 and TRBJ2-3; 8 bases are shared with TRBD2. V dropped 5 bases and J dropped 0; count of bases not matched to a gene: 7. The CDR3 totals 16 residues. Germline-derived CDR1 and CDR2 are MNHEY and SVGAGI. Written as DNA, the CDR3 is TGTGCCAGCAGTGGGGACGGGGGGGTGAGCACAGATACGCAGTATTTT. Translation gives CASSGDGGVSTDTQYF.

This clonotype has a handful of counts. The gene calls are TRBV20-1 and TRBJ2-1, with 9 bases lining up with TRBD1. V lost 4 bases, J lost 2 bases, and 6 bases stayed unmatched. The CDR3 is made up of 15 amino acids. Looked up from germline, CDR1 is DFQATT and CDR2 is SNEGSKA (reference sequence). The CDR3, as DNA: TGCAGTGCTAATCCCGGGACAGGGCCCTACAATGAGCAGTTCTTC. This gives the protein CSANPGTGPYNEQFF.

Notes on this clonotype: This may arise from a read error, as a much more abundant clone is one base away. V and J are TRBV5-5 and TRBJ1-2; TRBD1 might be the D (6 bases). CDR3 length equals 15 residues. Germline CDR1 reads SGHKS; CDR2 reads YYEKEE (reference sequence). CDR3 sequence: CANSLYAGQSYGYTF. The CDR3 DNA reads TGTGCCAACAGCTTGTATGCAGGACAGTCCTATGGCTACACCTTC.

This clonotype was detected only once. Mismatch with germline at one junction end may stem from a read error. The V call is TRBV6-5, the J call TRBJ2-7, with TRBD1 as a possible D gene (5 bases). The closer fit of TRBJ2-5 to the DNA end suggests the J call may be wrong. In germline, CDR1 is MNHEY, CDR2 SVGAGI. The CDR3 extends over 15 amino acids. Here the CDR3 DNA reads TGTGCCGGCAGCCGAGACAGACTTCGGCAAGAGACCCAGTACTTC. This translates into CAGSRDRLRQETQYF.

This clonotype was seen ten or more times. The rearrangement uses TRBV19 and TRBJ1-2, with no clear D. CDR3 length: 12 amino acids. Germline loops: CDR1 LNHDA, CDR2 SQIVND (reference sequence). V lost 3 bases and J lost 3, with 5 bases in between. The CDR3 DNA reads TGTGCCAGTAGTATCCGCGACTATGGCTACACCTTC. This codes for CASSIRDYGYTF.

The chain recombines TRBV24-1 with TRBJ1-2, with 10 positions matching TRBD1. Germline values: CDR1 KGHDR, CDR2 SFDVKD. V lost 3 bases to trimming and J lost 9 bases; unmatched junction nucleotides: 6. The CDR3 contains 14 residues. CDR3 nucleotide sequence: TGTGCCACCAGTGATGGGACAGGGGCTTTGCGCTACACCTTC. Translated, it gives CATSDGTGALRYTF.

This clonotype was observed many times. This chain connects TRBV7-2 to TRBJ1-2; D remains ambiguous. This CDR3 region has 17 residues. V was clipped by 5 bases and J by 4 bases, with 23 bases between them. CDR1 and CDR2 from the germline V gene are SGHTA and FQGNSA. CDR3 sequence (DNA): TGTGCCAGCAGCCCCAATAGCAGAGACGGAAAGACCTATGGCTACACCTTC. The encoded protein is CASSPNSRDGKTYGYTF.

This clonotype was seen repeatedly, ten times or more. This rearrangement joins TRBV12-3 or TRBV12-4 to TRBJ2-3; tentative D call: TRBD2 (6 bases). The CDR3 is 15 residues long. Trimming removed 3 bases at V and 6 bases at J, with 16 bases between. CDR3: CASSLAGPRGDTQYF. In DNA form, the CDR3 reads TGTGCCAGCAGTTTGGCGGGACCTCGGGGGGATACGCAGTATTTT.

Many counts were recorded for this clonotype. This chain connects TRBV20-1 to TRBJ2-2; D is perhaps TRBD1 (6 bases). V lost 0 bases, J lost 9 bases, and 29 bases lay in between. The germline CDR1 and CDR2 sequences are DFQATT and SNEGSKA (reference sequence). The CDR3 is 19 amino acids. CDR3 bases: TGCAGTGCTAGAGAACGGTGGTCACCAACGTCAGGGGCTGAGAGGGAGCTGTTTTTT. It is translated as CSARERWSPTSGAERELFF.

Worth noting for this clonotype: This clone may be a read error of a much larger clone one base away. V usage is TRBV5-4 and J usage is TRBJ1-2; no firm D call. Germline CDR1 and CDR2: SGHNT and YYREEE (reference sequence). V was shortened by 7 bases and J by 4 bases, with 23 bases between the two germline ends. The CDR3 sequence is 16 residues long. The CDR3 sequence: CASVVYVPGKAYGYTF. CDR3 nucleotides: TGTGCCAGCGTAGTTTACGTACCAGGAAAGGCCTATGGCTACACCTTC.

The genes are TRBV5-3 and TRBJ1-2; D is ambiguous. TRBV5-3 is marked as an open reading frame, function uncertain. The germline V and J ends were trimmed by 7 bases and 4 bases, with 23 bases remaining between them. The CDR3 totals 16 residues. DNA for the CDR3: TGTGCCAGACGAGACAAAGTGGTGAGAAGGACCTATGGCTACACCTTC. Translation: CARRDKVVRRTYGYTF.

Details on this clonotype: This may come from a read error, since a much larger clone is one base off. The chain has TRBV2 and TRBJ2-7, with TRBD1 matching over 9 bases. Germline CDR1 is SNHLY and CDR2 is FYNNEI. This CDR3 contains 14 residues. The chain's CDR3 is CASSVQGALYGQYF. CDR3 in DNA: TGTGCCAGCAGTGTACAGGGGGCATTGTACGGGCAGTACTTC.

This clonotype came up many times. Written as DNA, the CDR3 is TGTGCCACCAGTGATTGGGAAGGCTACACCTTC. Translated: CATSDWEGYTF. The gene calls are TRBV24-1 and TRBJ1-2, with no clear D. V lost 2 bases and J lost 8, with 5 bases in between. The CDR3 is 11 residues long. Germline assignment: CDR1 KGHDR and CDR2 SFDVKD.

In this sample, this clonotype turned up many times. This chain uses TRBV27 with TRBJ2-1; D is possibly TRBD2 (5 bases). This CDR3 region has 13 residues. Germline assignment: CDR1 MNHEY and CDR2 SMNVEV (reference sequence). V dropped 6 bases and J dropped 10 bases, with 16 bases sitting between them. The CDR3 DNA sequence: TGTGCCAGCAGCATGGGGAGCAGCCTGGAGCAGTTCTTC. It specifies CASSMGSSLEQFF.